One sample yielded the 19 T cell receptor beta chains listed below, sequenced in a study of blood T cells in healthy people across ages. PCR was performed a second time for roughly 7 to 12 cycles using a sample-barcoded 5' primer and a J-beta primer mix. TCRdb reanalysed the 5' RACE reads using MiXCR and keeps one entry per CDR3 protein. Of about 1.6 million distinct CDR3 sequences listed, around 36% are singletons. Sequencing was performed on blood. Receptors originate from a woman aged 30 to 39 in good health.

The rearrangement links TRBV7-6 to TRBJ2-6, with D perhaps matching TRBD2 (6 bases). This CDR3 has 16 residues. V lost 5 bases and J lost 0, with 11 bases in between. Germline V gene lookup returns CDR1 SGHVS and CDR2 FNYEAQ. The CDR3 DNA reads as TGTGCCAGCAGCGCGGGACGCAGCTCTGGGGCCAACGTCCTGACTTTC. This gives the protein CASSAGRSSGANVLTF.

Notes on this clonotype: At one of its ends the junction is not consistent with the germline gene, which may arise from a read error. The chain employs TRBV5-1 and TRBJ2-1; TRBD1 aligns across 11 bases. This CDR3 is built from 15 residues. Germline CDR1 SGHRS, CDR2 YFSETQ. The CDR3 bases are TGCGTCAGCAGCTCGGGACAGGGGGCCTACAATGAGCAGTTCTTC. Translated: CVSSSGQGAYNEQFF.

Concerning this clonotype: A much larger clonotype is one base distant, so this may be a read error. The rearrangement joins TRBV4-1 to TRBJ2-1, with 7 bases identical to TRBD2. This CDR3 region has 16 residues. Germline CDR1 reads MGHRA; CDR2 reads YSYEKL. The CDR3 DNA is TGCACCAGCAGCCCCTCAGCGGGACTCTTCAGCAATGAGCAGTTCTTC. Protein product: CTSSPSAGLFSNEQFF.

This clonotype was observed a handful of times. J is TRBJ2-6 and V is TRBV20-1; D is tentatively TRBD1 or TRBD2 (5 bases each). CDR1 DFQATT and CDR2 SNEGSKA come from the germline V gene (reference sequence). The CDR3 spans 15 residues. The V and J ends lost 3 bases and 2 bases respectively, with 11 bases between them. Here the CDR3 reads CSASGTMTGANVLTF. Here the CDR3 DNA reads TGCAGTGCTAGTGGGACGATGACTGGGGCCAACGTCCTGACTTTC.

V gene TRBV15 combines with J gene TRBJ1-4; D call uncertain. This CDR3 comprises 14 residues. Germline CDR1 LNHNV, CDR2 YYDKDF (reference sequence). Trimming removed 3 bases at V and 8 bases at J, with 13 bases between. The CDR3 DNA follows: TGTGCCACCAGCAGCACCGGTGCGTACGAAAAACTGTTTTTT. It translates to CATSSTGAYEKLFF.

This clonotype showed up many times. One end of the junction is discordant with germline, which a read error may explain. This chain uses TRBV6-6 with TRBJ2-5, with TRBD2 identical over 9 bases. The length of the CDR3 is 13 residues. Germline lookup yields CDR1 MNHNY and CDR2 SVGAGI (reference sequence). CDR3 loop: CASSSGTSREQYF. DNA of the CDR3: TGCGCCAGCAGCTCCGGGACTAGCCGGGAGCAGTACTTC.

The DNA of the CDR3 is TGCAGTGCTCTTGCGGGACACAAGGTCGCAGGGGACTACGAGCAGTACTTC. Protein sequence: CSALAGHKVAGDYEQYF. The chain recombines TRBV20-1 with TRBJ2-7; possibly TRBD1 or TRBD2 for D (6 bases each). This CDR3 contains 17 residues. Germline CDR1 and CDR2: DFQATT and SNEGSKA (reference sequence). Trimming shortened V by 5 bases and J by 3 bases, and 26 bases separated the two germline ends.

In the case of this clonotype: One end of the junction fails to match germline, which may point to a read error. The V gene is TRBV4-1, the J gene TRBJ1-1; possibly TRBD1 for D (5 bases). The CDR3 covers 16 residues. In germline, CDR1 is MGHRA, CDR2 YSYEKL. In DNA form, the CDR3 reads TGCGCCAGCAGCCAAGATAAGGCAGGGAGGAACGCTGAAGCTTTCTTT. Protein: CASSQDKAGRNAEAFF.

This clonotype has just a few counts. The chain employs TRBV6-2 or TRBV6-3 and TRBJ2-7; D not certain. Germline V gene sequence: CDR1 MNHEY, CDR2 SVGEGT. The CDR3 has 13 residues. V was pared by 11 bases and J by 3 bases, with 17 bases between. CDR3 in DNA: TGTGCCGGTCAACGGTCGGCGAACTACGAGCAGTACTTC. Protein: CAGQRSANYEQYF.

The V gene is TRBV18, the J gene TRBJ2-1, with 7 bases fitting TRBD1. CDR3 length: 16 amino acids. Germline CDR1 KGHSH, CDR2 LQKENI. The junction had 9 bases not matched to a gene; V was cut back by 1 base and J by 6 bases. The CDR3 sequence: CASSPLTGETGNEQFF. Written as DNA, the CDR3 is TGTGCCAGCTCACCACTTACAGGGGAGACGGGCAATGAGCAGTTCTTC. The variable domain in full, completed from reference TRBV18 and TRBJ2-1, reads NAGVMQNPRHLVRRRGQEARLRCSPMKGHSHVYWYRQLPEEGLKFMVYLQKENIIDESGMPKERFSAEFPKEGPSILRIQQVVRGDSAAYFCASSPLTGETGNEQFFGPGTRLTVL.

Worth noting for this clonotype: A read error may produce the germline difference seen at one junction end. The CDR3 region has the DNA TGTGCCTGCAGTTTGGGCAGGGGTAAAGATTCACCCCTCTACTTT. Its protein is CACSLGRGKDSPLYF. The chain combines TRBV12-3 or TRBV12-4 with TRBJ1-6; TRBD1 might be the D (6 bases). CDR3 length: 15 residues.

On this clonotype: Given the absence of the conserved phenylalanine or tryptophan at the CDR3 end, a read error is likely. This rearrangement joins TRBV25-1 to TRBJ2-2; no clear D. The CDR3 has 14 amino acids. Germline-derived CDR1 and CDR2 are MGHDK and SYGVNS. V lost 7 bases and J 4 bases, leaving 13 bases between the germline ends. The CDR3 DNA follows: TGTGCCAGCACAAATTGGTCGAGCACCGGGGAGCTGTTTGTT. It translates to CASTNWSSTGELFV.

This clonotype was detected only a few times. CDR3 bases: TGCGCCAGCAGTGAGGAGGATACAGGGAGGTTCTCACCCCTCCACTTT. Protein product: CASSEEDTGRFSPLHF. The rearrangement joins TRBV10-2 to TRBJ1-6; the D gene is possibly TRBD1 (6 bases). CDR3 length: 16 amino acids. Germline lookup yields CDR1 WSHSY and CDR2 SAAADI. V was cut by 2 bases and J by 10 bases, with 18 bases left in between.

The genes are TRBV20-1 and TRBJ2-7; possibly TRBD1 or TRBD2 for D (5 bases each). CDR1 DFQATT and CDR2 SNEGSKA come from the germline V gene (reference sequence). CDR3 size: 15 residues. Deletions cut 4 bases from V and 6 bases from J, with 22 bases between. CDR3 sequence reads: CSAMGVRRPLGEQYF. CDR3 DNA: TGCAGTGCTATGGGGGTTAGGAGGCCCCTTGGCGAGCAGTACTTC.

The chain joins TRBV28 to TRBJ2-1, with 7 bases that match TRBD1. The J segment lost 15 bases and the V segment lost 3 bases, leaving 5 bases of the junction unmatched. The CDR3 runs 11 residues. Germline CDR1 MDHEN, CDR2 SYDVKM. As DNA, the CDR3 is TGTGCCAGCAGTTTCGGGACAGTGGGGTTCTTC. This codes for CASSFGTVGFF.

Only a few counts were recorded for this clonotype. The rearrangement links TRBV5-1 to TRBJ2-7; 8 bases align to TRBD1. The CDR3 runs to 14 residues. The V segment lost 2 bases and the J segment 5 bases; nucleotides outside the gene matches: 6. The germline V gene encodes CDR1 SGHRS and CDR2 YFSETQ. The CDR3 DNA reads TGCGCCAGCAGCTTAAGACAGGGGAGCGACGAGCAGTACTTC. Protein product: CASSLRQGSDEQYF.

This clonotype was counted once. The chain links TRBV5-1 to TRBJ2-1; weak D call: TRBD1 (6 bases). With 0 bases removed from V and 12 bases from J, the gap between germline ends came to 13 bases. This CDR3 spans 13 amino acids. Germline-derived CDR1 and CDR2 are SGHRS and YFSETQ. The DNA of the CDR3 is TGCGCCAGCAGCTTGGAGGGGGAATGGGGGCAGTTCTTC. This gives the protein CASSLEGEWGQFF.

The chain links TRBV5-1 to TRBJ1-1, with unresolved D. The germline V gene encodes CDR1 SGHRS and CDR2 YFSETQ. The CDR3 loop spans 16 amino acids. Trimming pared 6 bases from V and 1 base from J, leaving 19 bases between. DNA for the CDR3: TGCGCCAGCATTCCTCGGCCGGGAGGGTCGAACACTGAAGCTTTCTTT. Translated, it gives CASIPRPGGSNTEAFF. The entire variable domain, with the rest obtained from reference TRBV5-1 and TRBJ1-1, is as follows: KAGVTQTPRYLIKTRGQQVTLSCSPISGHRSVSWYQQTPGQGLQFLFEYFSETQRNKGNFPGRFSGRQFSNSRSEMNVSTLELGDSALYLCASIPRPGGSNTEAFFGQGTRLTVV.

A few counts support this clonotype. J is TRBJ2-5 and V is TRBV19, with TRBD1 identical over 7 bases. With V trimmed by 5 bases and J by 4 bases, 7 bases remained unmatched. The CDR3 totals 14 residues. Germline values: CDR1 LNHDA, CDR2 SQIVND (reference sequence). The CDR3 loop reads CASSPDRVLETQYF. The CDR3 nucleotides read TGTGCCAGTAGTCCAGACAGGGTGTTAGAGACCCAGTACTTC.